Below are 16 T cell receptor beta chains sequenced from a single sample in a study of T cells in Graves' hyperthyroidism and ophthalmopathy. TCR beta CDR3 regions were amplified from RNA transcripts. An initial round of RT-PCR targeting the TCR CDR3 relied on the HTBI primer set. TCRdb re-called the multiplex PCR reads through MiXCR, storing one row per CDR3 protein. Found here are around 300,000 distinct CDR3 sequences, approximately 26% of them singletons; the top ten hold over 25%. The sample taken for sequencing was blood. The receptors were gathered from a man aged 40-50 years with Graves' hyperthyroidism that later progressed to Graves' ophthalmopathy.

This clonotype was recorded at least ten times. The chain joins TRBV10-3 to TRBJ2-7, with D possibly being TRBD1 (5 bases). Germline CDR1 and CDR2: ENHRY and SYGVKD. The CDR3 has 12 amino acids. V lost 8 bases and J lost 4, with 12 bases in between. CDR3 coding DNA: TGTGCCATCCTTGGGGCCGGTTACGAGCAGTACTTC. Translating gives CAILGAGYEQYF.

The chain joins TRBV5-1 to TRBJ2-7; 11 bases align to TRBD1. The J segment lost 2 bases and the V segment lost 3 bases, leaving 4 bases of the junction unmatched. CDR1 and CDR2 from the germline V gene are SGHRS and YFSETQ. CDR3 length: 15 amino acids. Here the CDR3 reads CASSSGTGGAYEQYF. The CDR3 DNA reads as TGCGCCAGCAGCTCGGGGACAGGGGGGGCCTACGAGCAGTACTTC.

This rearrangement joins TRBV6-1 to TRBJ1-1; perhaps TRBD1 as D (6 bases). Per germline, CDR1 MNHNS and CDR2 SASEGT. Trimming took off 9 bases at V and 4 bases at J, with 21 bases between the two ends. The CDR3 loop spans 15 amino acids. In DNA, the CDR3 is TGTGCCAGTACCCCTCTGGGGGCGGGGAGCACTGAAGCTTTCTTT. This translates into CASTPLGAGSTEAFF.

At least ten counts were recorded for this clonotype. The chain employs TRBV12-3 or TRBV12-4 and TRBJ2-6, with a tentative D call TRBD1 (5 bases). V was trimmed by 6 bases and J by 4 bases, leaving 13 bases between them. CDR3 length: 15 amino acids. The CDR3 spells CASSPQGTGANVLTF. The CDR3 DNA reads TGTGCCAGCAGCCCTCAGGGAACCGGGGCCAACGTCCTGACTTTC.

This clonotype was seen at least ten times. The chain is built from TRBV28 and TRBJ2-5; 11 bases map to TRBD2. Germline V CDR1 and CDR2: MDHEN, SYDVKM. With 6 bases clipped from V and 7 bases from J, the junction kept 13 bases outside the gene matches. CDR3 size: 16 residues. The CDR3 DNA reads TGTGCCAGCAGATTGAGGACTAGCGGGCTTGCAGGGACCCAGTACTTC. Encoded protein: CASRLRTSGLAGTQYF.

This clonotype was observed at least ten times. This chain joins TRBV6-4 and TRBJ2-2, with 9 bases identical to TRBD1. CDR3 size: 17 residues. The V gene end was trimmed by 5 bases and the J gene end by 8 bases; junction bases not matched to a gene: 15. CDR1 and CDR2 (germline): MRHNA, SNTAGT. In nucleotides, the CDR3 is TGTGCCAGCAGTCCCCTCCGGGACAGGGATGATTCGGGGGAGCTGTTTTTT. It is translated as CASSPLRDRDDSGELFF.

This clonotype was recorded at least ten times. This sequence joins TRBV28 and TRBJ1-1; 9 bases map to TRBD1. This CDR3 comprises 15 residues. The germline gives CDR1 MDHEN, CDR2 SYDVKM. Trimming took 1 base from V and 4 from J; bases not matched to a gene: 4. CDR3 coding DNA: TGTGCCAGCAGTTTATCGACAGGGGGGGGCACTGAAGCTTTCTTT. This gives the protein CASSLSTGGGTEAFF.

This clonotype was seen once. V and J are TRBV28 and TRBJ2-2; tentatively, D is TRBD1 (7 bases). CDR3 length: 16 amino acids. In germline, CDR1 is MDHEN, CDR2 SYDVKM. The V end lost 6 bases, the J end lost 3 bases, and 17 bases lay between the germline ends. CDR3 DNA sequence: TGTGCCAGCAGATACCTCGGCAGGGGGGACACCGGGGAGCTGTTTTTT. Amino acids: CASRYLGRGDTGELFF. Filled out from reference TRBV28 and TRBJ2-2, the complete variable domain reads DVKVTQSSRYLVKRTGEKVFLECVQDMDHENMFWYRQDPGLGLRLIYFSYDVKMKEKGDIPEGYSVSREKKERFSLILESASTNQTSMYLCASRYLGRGDTGELFFGEGSRLTVL.

The chain has TRBV6-1 and TRBJ2-7, with 7 nucleotides matching TRBD2. This CDR3 is built from 13 residues. After removal of 6 bases from V and 4 bases from J, the junction contained 6 bases not matched to a gene. CDR1 MNHNS and CDR2 SASEGT come from the germline V gene. CDR3 bases: TGTGCCAGCAGAGGGACTACCCCTTACGAGCAGTACTTC. Amino acid sequence: CASRGTTPYEQYF.

This clonotype showed up many times. The V and J genes are TRBV2 and TRBJ2-2; no clear D gene. The length of the CDR3 is 13 residues. Trimming took 5 bases from V and 1 from J, leaving 5 bases between them. CDR1 SNHLY and CDR2 FYNNEI come from the germline V gene. The CDR3 sequence is CASSSGNTGELFF. CDR3 sequence (DNA): TGTGCCAGCAGTTCAGGGAACACCGGGGAGCTGTTTTTT.

This CDR3 is CASSQSPEDTEAFF. CDR3 bases: TGTGCCAGCAGTCAAAGTCCCGAGGACACTGAAGCTTTCTTT. V usage is TRBV6-2 or TRBV6-3 and J usage is TRBJ1-1; no clear D gene. The V gene's germline CDR1 is MNHEY and CDR2 SVGEGT. V was trimmed by 5 bases and J by 3 bases, leaving 13 bases between them. This CDR3 contains 14 residues.

The rearrangement joins TRBV12-3 or TRBV12-4 to TRBJ1-5; D might be TRBD1 (6 bases). This CDR3 comprises 14 residues. V was trimmed by 3 bases and J by 4 bases, leaving 10 bases between them. In nucleotides, the CDR3 is TGTGCCAGCAGTTTCGGGGGGCAAAATCAGCCCCAGCATTTT. Its translation: CASSFGGQNQPQHF.

This chain connects TRBV6-1 to TRBJ1-1; D unresolved. Trimming cost V 6 bases and J 1 base, with 9 bases left between them. Germline lookup yields CDR1 MNHNS and CDR2 SASEGT. This CDR3 has 13 residues. The CDR3 nucleotides are TGTGCCAGCAGACACCTAACGAACACTGAAGCTTTCTTT. This encodes CASRHLTNTEAFF.

This clonotype was observed at least ten times. The rearrangement uses TRBV3-1 and TRBJ2-7; D not resolved. V lost 6 bases to trimming and J lost 0 bases, with 15 bases between them. Germline CDR1 and CDR2: LGHDT and YNNKEL (reference sequence). There are 15 residues in the CDR3. CDR3 sequence reads: CASSPRTPGSYEQYF. Written as DNA, the CDR3 is TGTGCCAGCAGTCCTAGGACCCCTGGCTCCTACGAGCAGTACTTC.

This clonotype was seen at least ten times. J is TRBJ1-2 and V is TRBV6-1; 9 nucleotides align to TRBD1. The CDR3 covers 12 residues. V gave up 10 bases and J gave up 10 bases; unmatched junction bases: 10. CDR1 is MNHNS and CDR2 is SASEGT in the germline V gene. The CDR3 reads CAITPGQGFYTF. The CDR3 nucleotides are TGTGCCATTACACCGGGACAGGGTTTCTACACCTTC.

This clonotype was recorded at least ten times. This CDR3 reads CASSKHQTGNTEAFF. The DNA for the CDR3 is TGTGCCAGCAGTAAACATCAGACAGGGAACACTGAAGCTTTCTTT. The chain carries TRBV2 and TRBJ1-1; TRBD1 is a possible D gene (6 bases). Germline CDR1 SNHLY, CDR2 FYNNEI. The CDR3 loop spans 15 amino acids. Trimming removed 5 bases from V and 1 base from J, with 14 bases in between.